This T cell receptor beta chain stems from a study of OX40 agonist ivuxolimab in advanced cancers. For the wider study: Ivuxolimab was an agonistic, fully human IgG2 monoclonal antibody directed against OX40 (CD134), a costimulatory receptor. Of the approximately 54 dose-escalation patients, hepatocellular carcinoma was present in about 20, melanoma in roughly 15, renal cell carcinoma in 9 and head and neck cancer in 9. The purpose of peripheral TCRbeta sequencing was to test whether ivuxolimab changed TCR sequence diversity and led to clonal T-cell expansion. Partial responses occurred in three dose-escalation patients, of whom one had hepatocellular carcinoma and two had cutaneous melanoma. Prior anti-PD-1, anti-PD-L1 or anti-CTLA-4 therapy was permitted, and checkpoint inhibitors had been received by more than 35% of dose-escalation patients. The paper reports the monotherapy dose-escalation portion (N of about 52 patients) of the phase I ivuxolimab trial. The dose-escalation cohort was 82.7% male with a mean age of approximately 59 years, ranging from about 23 to 85. Intravenous ivuxolimab was administered to patients every 2 weeks at six dose levels: 0.01, 0.1, 0.3, 1.5, 3 and 10 mg/kg. Broader findings and caveats from the paper: Low levels of normalized T-cell clonal expansion were also shown by some nonresponding patients. At doses of 0.1 to 3.0 mg/kg, clonal expansion of both CD4+ and CD8+ T cells in blood was seen between baseline and week 6. After ivuxolimab, expanded clones were on average more numerous among CD8+ T cells than among CD4+ T cells. The antigen specificity of the peripheral T cells that underwent clonal expansion was not determined. In partial responders in the 0.1-3.0 mg/kg groups, normalized peripheral clonal expansion was found to be among the lowest, especially among CD8+ T cells.

Relative to germline, V is 5 bases shorter and J is 0 bases shorter, with 10 bases between their ends. Taken from cysteine to phenylalanine, the CDR3 has 14 residues. The DNA shown is the 42-base CDR3, in frame from base 1. Based on the germline V gene, the CDR1 and CDR2 sequences are MNHEY and SVGAGI. Genomic DNA was extracted from sorted cells for sequencing of the TCRbeta CDR3 region. The immunoSEQ Assay was used to sequence the TCRbeta CDR3 regions. Not all clones reach the TCRdb copy of this immuneACCESS table, which keeps in-frame sequences only. Checked studies attribute under half of the gap to unresolved V genes and leave the rest unexplained. The sample table shows about 21,000 clones, and over 65% are seen once. The ten largest clonotypes hold approximately 37% of the sample. Patients with autoimmune disease history or receiving systemic immunosuppression were excluded from the trial. Peripheral blood for TCR sequencing was collected from all dose cohorts at baseline, on cycle 4 day 1, and on cycle 7 day 1. The samples were drawn from a first-in-human, open-label, multicenter phase I dose-escalation trial of ivuxolimab. Adults with locally advanced or metastatic melanoma, renal cell, hepatocellular, or head and neck squamous cell carcinoma were enrolled in the trial. Before TCR sequencing, CD4+ T cells and CD8+ T cells from peripheral blood were sorted into separate populations.

A note on this clone: The clone's antigen remains unknown. No clone much larger than this one lies a single base away; base qualities are absent.

This TCR was recovered from an adult with an advanced solid tumor such as melanoma, head and neck, liver or kidney cancer. The chain is made from TRBV6-5 and TRBJ1-1; no D gene call is confident. Sequencing was performed on CD4+ or CD8+ T cells sorted from blood, taken in a trial of the OX40 agonist ivuxolimab. The DNA is TGTGCCAGCAGTCCTGGGGTCATGAACACTGAAGCTTTCTTT. Its translation reads: CASSPGVMNTEAFF.